Listed here is a single TCR beta chain. A read error is likely, as this CDR3 ends without the conserved phenylalanine or tryptophan. Trimming removed 0 bases from V and 5 bases from J, with 10 bases in between. The CDR3 has 14 residues. Germline V gene lookup returns CDR1 MGHRA and CDR2 YSYEKL. This entry belongs to a study of tumor-infiltrating lymphocytes in primary liver carcinoma. A constant-region primer primed TCR beta cDNA synthesis from about 490 ng of total RNA. Libraries of TCR beta came from three nested multiplex PCR rounds with slightly modified ARM-PCR. Both of the initial two PCR rounds ran for approximately 11 cycles and employed TRBV1-TRBV30 forward primers alongside a C-beta reverse primer. TCRdb used MiXCR to reprocess the multiplex PCR reads, holding one entry per CDR3 protein. Here the sample spans tens of thousands of distinct CDR3 sequences, around 70% being singletons. Unsorted bulk tissue of roughly 17-33 mg yielded co-extracted RNA and DNA. Tumors were each sampled at five separate regions.

The V and J genes are TRBV4-1 and TRBJ2-5; no clear D. The sequencing sample was made of liver tumor tissue from sampling region 1. Subset in this sample: tumor region T1, superior pole. This receptor was identified in a man aged 40-55 years with primary liver carcinoma and hepatitis B virus infection. CDR3 region: CASSQDMLTETQYL. CDR3 DNA: TGCGCCAGCAGCCAAGATATGCTAACGGAGACCCAGTACCTC.